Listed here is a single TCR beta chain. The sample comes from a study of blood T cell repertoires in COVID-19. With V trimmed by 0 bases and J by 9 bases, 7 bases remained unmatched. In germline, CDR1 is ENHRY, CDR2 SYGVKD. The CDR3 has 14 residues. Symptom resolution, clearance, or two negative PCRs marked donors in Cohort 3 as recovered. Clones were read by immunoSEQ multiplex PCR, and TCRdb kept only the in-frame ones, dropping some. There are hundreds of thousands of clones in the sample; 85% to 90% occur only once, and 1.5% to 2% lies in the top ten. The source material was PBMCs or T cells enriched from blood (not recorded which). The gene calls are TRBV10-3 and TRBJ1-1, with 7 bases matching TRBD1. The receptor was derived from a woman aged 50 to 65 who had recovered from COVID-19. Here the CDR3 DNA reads TGTGCCATCAGTGAGTCGGCGGGACAGCTTCAAGCTTTCTTT. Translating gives CAISESAGQLQAFF.